This T cell receptor (beta chain) originates from a study of shared clonotypes between healthy human individuals. General observations from the study: The generation probabilities recorded for non-shared clonotypes fell below those of clonotypes shared by all four donors.

Authors' data handling: Junction-only sequences produced by ImmunoSEQ had no quality scores, so filtering differed. TCRdb's copy holds only in-frame clones and misses some; the assay was immunoSEQ multiplex PCR. The V and J calls and clone size were taken over from that table, and D and trimming were inferred from the DNA. Of some 2.1 million clones in the sample, about 95% were seen once. Details on this clone: Its antigen is currently unknown.

Naive CD8 cells lacked CD45RO, underwent positive selection for CCR7 and left out terminally differentiated effector memory CD45RA+ cells. All the donors were Caucasian adults who lived in Nashville, Tennessee. The germline V gene encodes CDR1 MDHEN and CDR2 SYDVKM. The V end lost 5 bases, the J end lost 0 bases, and 14 bases lay between the germline ends. This CDR3 is 16 amino acids long. Sequenced: naive CD8+ T cells sorted from blood. The V and J genes are TRBV28 and TRBJ1-5, with a weak D call TRBD1 (5 bases). This clonotype originated in a man in his late teens or twenties in good health. As DNA, the CDR3 is TGTGCCAGCAGTCCGTATAGAGACAGTAGCAATCAGCCCCAGCATTTT. Encoded protein: CASSPYRDSSNQPQHF.